Included here is one T cell receptor beta chain sequence, with context. This entry comes from a study of blood T cell repertoires in COVID-19. Overall study: The United States, Italy and Spain supplied acute and convalescent COVID-19 samples. PBMCs, B-cell-depleted T cells, or T cells provided the cDNA or gDNA that made up the material.

Study processing details: Researchers report that nucleated cell counts were estimated from reference gene primer amplification. Method: immunoSEQ multiplex PCR; TCRdb's copy keeps in-frame clones and lacks some. From that table come the V and J calls and clone size; the DNA was used to work out D and trimming. This sample has approximately 110,000 clones, with around four fifths found just once. CDR3 length equals 12 residues. Germline assignment: CDR1 SNHLY and CDR2 FYNNEI. V was shortened by 8 bases and J by 13 bases, with 15 bases between the two germline ends. The clonotype was recovered from a woman in her fifties or sixties with acute or convalescent COVID-19. The specimen was peripheral blood. The chain recombines TRBV2 with TRBJ1-6; a weak D match, TRBD1 (6 bases). The CDR3 coding sequence is TGTGCCAGCGTCTTTGCGGGGGCCCCCCTCCACTTT. Translating it yields CASVFAGAPLHF.